The present T cell receptor beta chain was sequenced within a study of cytomegalovirus exposure and HLA in healthy donors (dated by TCRdb to 2015 to 2018). In terms of the full investigation: An earlier analysis of under 600 of the donors reported 250 to 300 Gb of sequence data and some 100 million unique TCR beta sequences from about 179 million T cells. An early release covering about 600 HLA-typed donors comprised 250 to 350 gigabases of sequencing data and tens of millions of unique TCR sequences. Among the roughly 390 genotyped donors, around 79% belonged to the genetic ancestry cluster associated with self-reported Caucasian donors. The study aimed to test whether signatures of past pathogen exposure could be identified by cataloging public T cell receptors. The T cell repertoires of 550 to 850 subjects were profiled by immunosequencing and related to cytomegalovirus serostatus. In addition to the first cohort of 650 to 750 subjects, a separate validation cohort of 120 different subjects was used. High-throughput TCR immunosequencing, statistical association of individual TCRs with disease status, and machine learning were combined to predict cytomegalovirus infection status. To study patterns of TCR occurrence, a later analysis re-analyzed previously published TCR beta repertoires from more than 550 donors and added high-resolution HLA genotyping. The later analysis used no new phenotypic data to find candidate immune exposures, relying instead on TCR beta sequences and their occurrence across donors. An earlier analysis of approximately 630 of the donors applied high-throughput TCR beta sequencing to assess whether each TCR beta V gene segment acted as functional or pseudogenic. Donor age, sex, ethnicity and CMV serostatus were collected together with the repertoire data. A later genetic analysis used genome-wide SNP genotypes for about 60% of the roughly 700 donors, treating that subset as a discovery cohort. All discovery cohort repertoires had been generated using a single sequencing platform. Both class I and class II loci were covered by HLA typing, at four-digit resolution. Typing coverage varied by locus: roughly 620-640 donors for A, B, C, DRB1 and DQB1; more than 500 for DQA1; around 610 for DPA1; around 490 for DPB1. Because of strong linkage in the cohort, roughly 5 DR-DQ haplotypes were treated as single units for association and clustering. On average, around 200,000 unique TCR beta nucleotide sequences were sequenced per donor among some 420 genotyped donors of the cohort, with roughly 18% of those sequences being non-productive. Overall study results and their limits: The authors suggested that the approach could potentially be extended to other disease states and immunological phenotypes. A few of the identified cytomegalovirus-associated TCR beta chains were confirmed in vitro to be specific for cytomegalovirus antigens. Some IMGT-functional V segments, including TRBV6-2 and TRBV6-3, could not be told apart with the 87-base-pair reads, so those segments were excluded. Sequencing depth was assumed to be roughly uniform across donors in the presence/absence analyses, though that assumption may not hold. A later analysis reported that several top co-occurrence clusters appeared linked to parvovirus B19, influenza, CMV and Epstein-Barr virus. In a later genetic analysis, a missense DCLRE1C variant was associated with V-gene and J-gene trimming of TCR beta chains, and the association was replicated in an independent cohort. The classifier was reported to diagnose cytomegalovirus status with high specificity and sensitivity in both the original and validation cohorts. The study listed approximately 150 TCR beta chains as associated with cytomegalovirus. Assigning TCR associations to individual alleles was difficult when HLA alleles, especially DR and DQ, strongly co-occurred. Some 15 rarely observed V segments, including chromosome 9 orphons, were excluded from the earlier analysis of just under 600 of the donors because counts were too low. A cluster of highly shared sequence variants was judged likely to represent a technical artifact of the sequencing pipeline. Because HLA typing was unavailable for some donors at each locus, only the typed subset was used in association tests. Only TCR beta chains were sequenced in this cohort, and the absence of alpha or paired-chain data limited detectable features. According to a later genetic analysis, donors in an Asian-associated ancestry cluster had fewer N-insertions in productive TCRs than the roughly 660-donor mean. Immune exposure information for the cohort was limited to CMV serostatus. A further reported finding was that TCR beta sequences accurately predicted the HLA-A and HLA-B alleles for most subjects in the first cohort. In an earlier analysis of fewer than 700 of the donors, most TCR beta V segments appeared in productive rearrangements about 87% or about 30% of the time, broadly matching IMGT annotations. Linkage disequilibrium might explain the correlated functional status among segregating V segments, but an unknown experimental factor could not be excluded. Specific HLA alleles were associated with 16,951 TCR beta sequences at a false discovery rate of 0.05 in a later analysis. While some public TCRs were present in many individuals, most TCR sequences turned up only very rarely across donors. According to a later analysis, TCR association rates differed among HLA loci, with DRB1 alleles showing the most associated TCRs and HLA-C alleles showing the fewest. Compared with equally common non-associated chains, HLA-associated TCR beta chains in a later analysis were more clonally expanded and had lower generation probabilities. In a later analysis, most CMV-associated TCR beta chains were found to appear HLA-restricted, with HLA associations seemingly driven largely by CMV exposure.

V is reduced by 4 bases and J by 8 bases, leaving a spacing of 12 bases between them. CDR1 and CDR2 are read off the germline V gene (reference sequence) as SGHNT and YYREEE. Taken from cysteine to phenylalanine, the CDR3 has 13 residues. Left in the record is the CDR3 DNA by itself, 39 bases read in frame from the first base. As regards this clone: Its antigen is currently not known. There are no base qualities to consult, and no much larger clone falls within one base.

The cohort was made up of several hundred healthy bone marrow donors. All cohort members were sampled while nominally healthy, although unrecorded immune exposures were likely present. The donor was CMV seropositive and belonged to the group of more than 250 seropositive cohort members. A peripheral blood sample was provided by each donor, and peripheral blood mononuclear cells were used for TCR beta sequencing. Genomic DNA was extracted from the blood cell samples with the Qiagen DNeasy Blood Extraction Kit. Receptor libraries were prepared by the immunoSEQ multiplex PCR assay. The multiplex PCR relied on a mix of 60 forward primers for TCR Vbeta segments and 13 reverse primers for TCR Jbeta segments. The CDR3 region of rearranged TCR beta genes was amplified from genomic DNA by a multiplex PCR assay. On the Illumina HiSeq System, the amplified TCR beta libraries were sequenced as 87-base-pair reads. The study's processing was this. A later analysis counted approximately 74 million unique TCR beta chains across the 550 to 700 repertoires, and roughly 9.9 million of these chains were shared by at least two donors. Raw reads were error-corrected and collapsed into unique sequences with a nearest-neighbor algorithm that merged closely related sequences to remove PCR and sequencing errors. To assign V, D and J gene segments, CDR3 sequences were aligned to IMGT reference sequences. For a sequence to be retained, at least a six-nucleotide match to both a V gene segment and a J gene segment was required. A rearrangement was called productive if the CDR3 had no stop codons and remained in frame with V and J, and every other rearrangement was called non-productive. CDR3 was defined by IMGT convention, running from the second conserved V-encoded cysteine to the conserved J-encoded phenylalanine. In an earlier analysis of approximately 590 of the donors, sequences lacking an unambiguous match to a single V gene segment were excluded. In an earlier analysis of several hundred of the donors, V segments were called functional above 56.7% productive rearrangements and were called segregating when the between-donor standard deviation exceeded 5%. To diagnose cytomegalovirus status from the catalog of TCR beta chain sequences, a statistical classification framework was built. In a later analysis, TCR nucleotide sequences were compared against IMGT/GENE-DB human TR gene sequences so that V and J genes could be assigned. In a later analysis, CDR3 sequences and most-parsimonious VDJ recombination scenarios were assigned using the TCRdist pipeline. A later analysis defined each TCR beta chain by its CDR3 amino acid sequence plus V-gene family, and excluded reads lacking a unique V-gene family. In a later analysis, 450 to 600 highly shared, low-generation-probability nucleotide sequences were removed to address suspected cross-contamination and a sequencing artifact. In a later analysis, a clonal expansion index was calculated for each public chain from normalized within-repertoire ranks of inferred template counts. Generation probabilities in a later analysis came from a VDJ recombination model fitted to out-of-frame rearrangements, and those results were checked against IGoR. Hypergeometric tests were used in a later analysis to score TCR-TCR, TCR-HLA and TCR-CMV co-occurrence, with a repertoire-size bias correction applied to the TCR pairs. A later analysis estimated false discovery rates by permuting HLA or CMV assignments 20 times. In a later analysis, co-occurring TCRs were grouped using DBSCAN, and TCRdist sequence similarity was added for clustering within HLA-allele-positive subsets. Repertoires with fewer than 30,000 or more than 120,000 public chains were left out of co-occurrence clustering, as were about five repertoires with anomalous nucleotide sharing. TCRdb mirrors the immuneACCESS table, restricted to in-frame sequences. Some clones are absent from its copies; in checked studies, under half trace to an unresolved V gene, and the reason for the others is unknown. V and J calls and clone size follow that table, whereas D and trimming were derived from the DNA. The sample has tens of thousands of clones on record, about 77% of them singletons. The leading ten clones occupy about 4.2% of the sample.

Sequences were obtained from PBMCs. The TCR sequence derives from a male donor in good health and CMV-seropositive. The chain joins TRBV5-4 to TRBJ1-4; no D gene call is confident. This receptor has the CDR3 CASSPGFGEKLFF. The DNA sequence reads TGTGCCAGCAGCCCAGGATTTGGGGAAAAACTGTTTTTT.